The clone carrying this T cell receptor beta chain was seen just once. This sample was taken from a study of shared clonotypes between healthy human individuals. CD8 cells regarded as naive lacked CD45RO, were positively chosen for CCR7, and omitted terminally differentiated effector memory CD45RA+ cells. Assay used: immunoSEQ multiplex PCR; TCRdb lists only in-frame clones, some missing. The sample shows about 2.1 million clones, roughly 93% of them seen only once. This TCR was recovered from a man between 18 and 35 years old in good health. Some clones in this sample may be carry-over from other donors' samples. The sequenced material came from naive CD8+ T cells from PBMCs.

The DNA for the CDR3 is TGTGCCAGCAGTGAATATGAGGTGGGAGCAGAGACCCAGTACTTC. This gives the protein CASSEYEVGAETQYF. The chain joins TRBV25-1 to TRBJ2-5, with D maybe TRBD2 (5 bases). Trimming cost V 0 bases and J 4 bases, with 12 bases left between them. The CDR3 has 15 amino acids. The V gene's germline CDR1 is MGHDK and CDR2 SYGVNS.